Sequencing of this T cell receptor beta chain was carried out in a study of T cells in Graves' hyperthyroidism and ophthalmopathy. With 1 base removed from V and 6 bases from J, the gap between germline ends came to 10 bases. Germline lookup yields CDR1 MDHEN and CDR2 SYDVKM. The CDR3 sequence is 13 residues long. The study's findings and limits: In validation, the model predicted ophthalmopathy. These predictions came a median about 6 months before onset. Most thyroid clonotypes expanded above 0.001 appeared in blood too.

Exclusions: uncontrolled infection, other autoimmune disease, pregnancy, lactation. This clonotype was counted ten times or more. Its specificity is not known. The source material, RNA transcripts, was used to amplify TCR beta CDR3 regions. A set of HTBI primers served as the primers for a first-round RT-PCR of the TCR CDR3. TCRdb redid the calling of the multiplex PCR reads with MiXCR, one entry per CDR3 protein. The sample has more than 500,000 distinct CDR3 sequences; approximately 44% are singletons. The sample consisted of peripheral blood or thyroid tissue (not recorded which). The gene calls are TRBV28 and TRBJ2-7, with D possibly matching TRBD2 (6 bases). The receptor comes from an adult woman with Graves' disease, either hyperthyroidism or ophthalmopathy (not recorded which). CDR3 protein: CASSLFEEGEQYF. Here the CDR3 DNA reads TGTGCCAGCAGTTTATTTGAGGAGGGCGAGCAGTACTTC.